The 17 T cell receptor beta chains presented below share a single source sample, sequenced in a study of T-cell memory formation after mild COVID-19. From the 5' RACE reads, TCRdb called clonotypes with MiXCR, one entry per CDR3 protein. Of under 450,000 distinct CDR3 sequences listed, about 25% are singletons. Sequencing was done on a sample of PBMCs or a T cell subset sorted from them (not recorded which). Receptors were obtained from an adult woman who had mild COVID-19 (a few samples of this study predate the infection). Cell type and time point are not known.

This chain links TRBV7-6 with TRBJ1-1; 8 nucleotides match TRBD1. The CDR3 runs 16 residues. J lost 4 bases, V lost 1 base, and 8 bases had no gene match. Germline V gives CDR1 SGHVS, CDR2 FNYEAQ. The CDR3 reads CASSLEPRGLITEAFF. CDR3 coding DNA: TGTGCCAGCAGCTTAGAGCCCAGGGGGCTTATCACTGAAGCTTTCTTT.

Comments on this clonotype: One end of the junction fails to match germline, which may point to a read error. V and J are TRBV7-7 and TRBJ2-3; 9 nucleotides agree with TRBD2. This CDR3 comprises 14 residues. Germline CDR1 and CDR2: SSHAT and FNYEAQ (reference sequence). The CDR3 sequence is CASSHSGRTDTQYF. The CDR3 DNA reads as TGTGCTAGCAGTCATAGCGGGAGAACAGATACGCAGTATTTT.

This clonotype was seen a few times. The genes are TRBV29-1 and TRBJ1-1; D is ambiguous. With 6 bases removed from V and 10 bases from J, the gap between germline ends came to 9 bases. CDR3 length: 9 amino acids. In germline, CDR1 is SQVTM, CDR2 ANQGSEA. The CDR3: CSVDNGAFF. In DNA form, the CDR3 reads TGCAGCGTAGATAATGGAGCTTTCTTT. The whole variable domain, remainder taken from reference TRBV29-1 and TRBJ1-1, is SAVISQKPSRDICQRGTSLTIQCQVDSQVTMMFWYRQQPGQSLTLIATANQGSEATYESGFVIDKFPISRPNLTFSTLTVSNMSPEDSSIYLCSVDNGAFFGQGTRLTVV.

This clonotype appeared a few times. The genes are TRBV19 and TRBJ1-1; D is uncertain. V gave up 4 bases and J gave up 6 bases, with 12 bases separating them. The V gene's germline CDR1 is LNHDA and CDR2 SQIVND (reference sequence). This CDR3 comprises 13 residues. The CDR3 region is CASSTGRVAEAFF. In nucleotides, the CDR3 is TGTGCCAGTAGTACCGGGAGAGTGGCTGAAGCTTTCTTT.

The V call is TRBV7-9, the J call TRBJ2-1, with D hard to call. CDR3 length: 12 residues. CDR1 SEHNR and CDR2 FQNEAQ come from the germline V gene (reference sequence). V was cut by 0 bases and J by 6 bases, with 3 bases left in between. The CDR3 reads CASSLAFNEQFF. DNA of the CDR3: TGTGCCAGCAGCTTAGCCTTCAATGAGCAGTTCTTC.

The CDR3 protein is CSARVGGAGGIQYF. DNA for the CDR3: TGCAGTGCTAGAGTAGGGGGGGCCGGCGGCATTCAGTACTTC. V gene TRBV20-1 combines with J gene TRBJ2-4; tentatively, D is TRBD2 (7 bases). Germline CDR1 reads DFQATT; CDR2 reads SNEGSKA (reference sequence). Trimming removed 1 base at V and 9 bases at J, with 16 bases between. CDR3 length: 14 amino acids.

The chain uses TRBV12-3 or TRBV12-4 and TRBJ1-6, with 7 bases that match TRBD1. This CDR3 is built from 14 residues. The J segment lost 6 bases and the V segment lost 3 bases, leaving 2 bases of the junction unmatched. The CDR3 bases are TGTGCCAGCAGTTTTGAGGGGGCTAATTCACCCCTCCACTTT. This gives the protein CASSFEGANSPLHF.

This clonotype was seen a handful of times. J is TRBJ1-5 and V is TRBV4-2; D gene uncertain. Germline V lookup: CDR1 LGHNA, CDR2 YNFKEQ. Trimming cost V 1 base and J 0 bases, with 13 bases left between them. The CDR3 is 17 residues long. Here the CDR3 reads CASSQVGWGYSNQPQHF. The CDR3 DNA reads TGTGCCAGCAGCCAAGTTGGTTGGGGTTATAGCAATCAGCCCCAGCATTTT.

This clonotype appeared a few times. The chain joins TRBV7-2 to TRBJ2-4; 11 nucleotides line up with TRBD2. This CDR3 spans 13 amino acids. The trim removed 1 base at V and 12 bases at J, leaving 2 bases unmatched. CDR1 and CDR2 (germline): SGHTA, FQGNSA. The chain's CDR3 is CASSLGLAGRQYF. As DNA, the CDR3 is TGTGCCAGCAGCTTAGGACTAGCGGGACGTCAGTACTTC.

The chain links TRBV7-2 to TRBJ1-1; TRBD1 matches 9 bases. The CDR3 runs to 14 residues. With 5 bases clipped from V and 4 bases from J, the junction kept 5 bases outside the gene matches. CDR1 is SGHTA, CDR2 FQGNSA, per germline. The CDR3 here is CASSITGGPTEAFF. The CDR3 DNA is TGTGCCAGCAGCATTACAGGGGGCCCCACTGAAGCTTTCTTT.

This clonotype was seen only a few times. The CDR3 here is CASSELGQNTEAFF. In nucleotides, the CDR3 is TGTGCCAGCAGTGAATTAGGACAGAACACTGAAGCTTTCTTT. The V and J genes are TRBV25-1 and TRBJ1-1; possible D gene TRBD1, 5 bases. Trimming removed 1 base from V and 1 base from J, with 7 bases in between. CDR1 is MGHDK and CDR2 is SYGVNS in the germline V gene. This CDR3 has 14 residues.

The V call is TRBV5-1, the J call TRBJ2-3, with D perhaps assigned TRBD1 or TRBD2 (5 bases each). In germline, CDR1 is SGHRS, CDR2 YFSETQ. V shed 4 bases and J shed 4 bases, with 22 bases lying between them. The CDR3 is made up of 17 amino acids. The CDR3 sequence is CASSPLGDKRGADTQYF. For the CDR3, the DNA is TGCGCCAGCAGCCCCCTCGGTGACAAGAGGGGCGCAGATACGCAGTATTTT.

The V and J genes are TRBV11-2 and TRBJ2-5; D is ambiguous. Trimming pared 4 bases from V and 5 bases from J, leaving 14 bases between. This CDR3 is built from 14 residues. CDR1 and CDR2 from the germline V gene are SGHAT and FQNNGV. CDR3 sequence: CASSSRQTEETQYF. The DNA of the CDR3 is TGTGCCAGCAGCTCCAGGCAAACTGAGGAGACCCAGTACTTC. The variable domain in full, completed from reference TRBV11-2 and TRBJ2-5, reads EAGVAQSPRYKIIEKRQSVAFWCNPISGHATLYWYQQILGQGPKLLIQFQNNGVVDDSQLPKDRFSAERLKGVDSTLKIQPAKLEDSAVYLCASSSRQTEETQYFGPGTRLLVL.

V is TRBV5-5 and J is TRBJ1-2; D is perhaps TRBD1 (6 bases). The CDR3 runs 14 residues. In germline, CDR1 is SGHKS, CDR2 YYEKEE (reference sequence). Trimming pared 5 bases from V and 4 bases from J, leaving 15 bases between. The CDR3 is CASSRIRDTYGYTF. CDR3 DNA sequence: TGTGCCAGCAGTCGCATTCGGGACACCTATGGCTACACCTTC.

This clonotype was detected a few times. The chain recombines TRBV5-1 with TRBJ2-7, with TRBD2 as a possible D gene (8 bases). The CDR3 extends over 16 amino acids. Per the germline V gene, CDR1 is SGHRS and CDR2 is YFSETQ. The V gene lost 4 bases and the J gene lost 6 bases, with 23 bases spanning the gap. The CDR3 region is CASSPGGGPSGLEQYF. CDR3 nucleotides: TGCGCCAGCAGCCCAGGGGGGGGGCCTAGCGGGCTCGAGCAGTACTTC.

CDR3 DNA: TGTGCCAGCAGCCATCGGGTGAAGACTGGCGGGGTCCGCACAGATACGCAGTATTTT. This sequence encodes CASSHRVKTGGVRTDTQYF. V usage is TRBV7-3 and J usage is TRBJ2-3, with D possibly TRBD2 on 6 matching bases. The CDR3 runs 19 residues. V was pared by 5 bases and J by 1 base, with 25 bases between. Per germline, CDR1 SGHTA and CDR2 FQGTGA.

This clonotype was observed many times. An end of the junction differs from the germline gene, which may be a read error. The chain links TRBV5-1 to TRBJ2-3; D is uncertain. In germline, CDR1 is SGHRS, CDR2 YFSETQ. There are 11 residues in the CDR3. This CDR3 reads CASSSTDTQYF. In nucleotides, the CDR3 is TGTGCCAGCAGCTCCACAGATACGCAGTATTTT.